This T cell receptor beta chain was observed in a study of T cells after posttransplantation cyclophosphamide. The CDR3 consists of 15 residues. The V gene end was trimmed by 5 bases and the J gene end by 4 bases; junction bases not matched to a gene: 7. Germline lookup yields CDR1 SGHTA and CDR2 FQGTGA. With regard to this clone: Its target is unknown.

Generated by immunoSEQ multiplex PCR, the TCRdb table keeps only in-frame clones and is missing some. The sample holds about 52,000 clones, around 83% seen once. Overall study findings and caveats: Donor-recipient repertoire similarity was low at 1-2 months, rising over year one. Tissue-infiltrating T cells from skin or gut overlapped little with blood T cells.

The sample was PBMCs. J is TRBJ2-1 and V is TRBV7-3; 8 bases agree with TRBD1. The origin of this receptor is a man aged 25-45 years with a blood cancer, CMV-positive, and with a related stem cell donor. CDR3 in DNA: TGTGCCAGCAGCCCCCGGACAGGGAGTTACAATGAGCAGTTCTTC. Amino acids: CASSPRTGSYNEQFF.